These 11 T cell receptor beta chains were sequenced from one sample in a study of blood T cell repertoires in COVID-19. Profiled with immunoSEQ multiplex PCR; TCRdb holds only in-frame clones, not every one. Of hundreds of thousands of clones in the sample, roughly 80% were seen once. Input material: peripheral blood. The receptors originated from a woman older than 75 with acute or convalescent COVID-19.

The sample holds one count of this clone. The chain uses TRBV11-3 and TRBJ2-7, with 7 bases lining up with TRBD1. J was trimmed by 5 bases and V by 0 bases; bases with no gene match: 13. CDR3 size: 17 residues. Per the germline V gene, CDR1 is SGHNT and CDR2 is YENEEA. The CDR3 bases are TGTGCCAGCAGCTTAGACCCAACCAGGGGGTCGAGCGACGAGCAGTACTTC. Encoded protein: CASSLDPTRGSSDEQYF.

This clone appeared a few times. This chain joins TRBV29-1 and TRBJ2-5; possible D gene TRBD2, 6 bases. V dropped 3 bases and J dropped 5 bases, with 22 bases sitting between them. The CDR3 contains 16 residues. Germline V gene data show CDR1 as SQVTM and CDR2 as ANQGSEA. CDR3 nucleotide sequence: TGCAGCGTTGAGTGGCAAACTAGCCGGAGTTGGGAGACCCAGTACTTC. Protein sequence: CSVEWQTSRSWETQYF.

The rearrangement joins TRBV19 to TRBJ1-4; D is perhaps TRBD1 (6 bases). The CDR3 extends over 16 amino acids. Germline assignment: CDR1 LNHDA and CDR2 SQIVND (reference sequence). V was pared by 6 bases and J by 4 bases, with 18 bases between. CDR3 residues: CASSTDSSGLNEKLFF. The CDR3, as DNA: TGTGCCAGTAGCACGGACAGCTCAGGCCTTAATGAAAAACTGTTTTTT.

The genes are TRBV6-1 and TRBJ1-1, with 7 bases lining up with TRBD1. The germline V gene encodes CDR1 MNHNS and CDR2 SASEGT. This CDR3 region has 17 residues. Trimming removed 4 bases from V and 0 bases from J; junction bases left unmatched: 11. The DNA for the CDR3 is TGTGCCAGCAGTGCTGGGGGGACAGTCTACATGAACACTGAAGCTTTCTTT. Protein: CASSAGGTVYMNTEAFF.

This clone appeared a few times. This same CDR3 is encoded by further DNA sequences in the sample. The chain has TRBV7-8 and TRBJ1-1, with no clear D. Deletions cut 3 bases from V and 1 base from J, with 9 bases between. The CDR3 consists of 14 residues. CDR1 SGHVS and CDR2 FQNEAQ come from the germline V gene. In nucleotides, the CDR3 is TGTGCCAGCAGCTTGGGCACAGCGAACACTGAAGCTTTCTTT. Its translation is CASSLGTANTEAFF.

The rearrangement links TRBV18 to TRBJ1-4; no reliable D call. The CDR3 totals 13 residues. V was shortened by 5 bases and J by 5 bases, with 9 bases between the two germline ends. The germline gives CDR1 KGHSH, CDR2 LQKENI. CDR3 sequence (DNA): TGTGCCAGCTCAGCGGGCTCGAATGAAAAACTGTTTTTT. This gives the protein CASSAGSNEKLFF.

This clone has more than one count but fewer than ten. The rearrangement joins TRBV7-2 to TRBJ2-1; no clear D gene. Trimming stripped 0 bases from V and 6 bases from J, with 3 bases between. The CDR3 runs to 12 residues. Germline V gene sequence: CDR1 SGHTA, CDR2 FQGNSA. The CDR3 protein is CASSLAVNEQFF. The DNA of the CDR3 is TGTGCCAGCAGCTTAGCCGTCAATGAGCAGTTCTTC.

This chain uses TRBV18 with TRBJ2-5; D is unresolved. V was pared by 0 bases and J by 9 bases, with 11 bases between. CDR3 size: 13 residues. The V gene's germline CDR1 is KGHSH and CDR2 LQKENI. The CDR3 reads CASSPPPPQAQYF. The CDR3 DNA follows: TGTGCCAGCTCACCACCGCCCCCCCAGGCCCAGTACTTC.

This clone was picked up a small number of times. The genes are TRBV29-1 and TRBJ1-2, with D tentatively TRBD1 (6 bases). Germline V gene sequence: CDR1 SQVTM, CDR2 ANQGSEA. The CDR3 sequence is 13 residues long. Between the trimmed V and J ends, which lost 4 bases and 4 bases, there was a span of 13 bases. For the CDR3, the DNA is TGCAGCGTTGCCAACAGGGAGGGCTATGGCTACACCTTC. This encodes CSVANREGYGYTF.

V usage is TRBV4-1 and J usage is TRBJ2-5; tentative D call: TRBD2 (7 bases). Trimming pared 1 base from V and 2 bases from J, leaving 17 bases between. The CDR3 is made up of 17 amino acids. CDR1 is MGHRA, CDR2 YSYEKL, per germline. CDR3 region: CASSQAPRGRVQETQYF. CDR3 bases: TGCGCCAGCAGCCAAGCACCAAGGGGGAGGGTACAAGAGACCCAGTACTTC.

This clone occurred a few times. This sequence joins TRBV7-3 and TRBJ1-3; D uncertain. This CDR3 contains 16 residues. CDR1 and CDR2 from the germline V gene are SGHTA and FQGTGA. V was shortened by 2 bases and J by 2 bases, with 13 bases between the two germline ends. CDR3 coding DNA: TGTGCCAGCAGCTTAGACGGATCGGGGACTGGAAACACCATATATTTT. As protein: CASSLDGSGTGNTIYF.